The sequence of this T cell receptor beta chain was determined in a study of cytomegalovirus exposure and HLA in healthy donors. PCR involved 60 Vbeta and 13 Jbeta primers. Measured with immunoSEQ multiplex PCR; TCRdb has only the in-frame clones, and not every one. The sample has about 97,000 clones; around 72% are singletons. This clone has just a few counts. The antigen is not known. Notes on the study in general: A later analysis reported that several of the most significant clusters appeared to be linked to common viral pathogens, among them Epstein-Barr virus. Across donors, sequencing depth was assumed by presence/absence analyses to be roughly uniform. Accurate prediction of most subjects' HLA-A and HLA-B alleles from TCR beta sequences was reported.

The germline V gene encodes CDR1 SGHNT and CDR2 YYREEE (reference sequence). CDR3 length equals 15 residues. J lost 1 base, V lost 4 bases, and 3 bases had no gene match. Despite likely unrecorded immune exposures, the donors were nominally healthy at the time of sampling. The source of this sequence is a man aged 40-49 years in good health and CMV-seronegative. The chain joins TRBV5-4 to TRBJ2-7; 12 nucleotides line up with TRBD2. Sequencing used PBMCs. This CDR3 is CASSQLAGGSYEQYF. For the CDR3, the DNA is TGTGCCAGCAGCCAACTAGCGGGGGGTTCCTACGAGCAGTACTTC.